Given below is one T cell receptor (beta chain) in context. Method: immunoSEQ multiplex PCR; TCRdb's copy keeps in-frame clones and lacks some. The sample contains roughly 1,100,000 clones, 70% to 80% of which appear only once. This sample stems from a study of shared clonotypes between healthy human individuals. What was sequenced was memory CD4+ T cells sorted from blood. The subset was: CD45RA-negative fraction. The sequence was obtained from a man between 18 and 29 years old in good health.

The CDR3 is CAISESTNQETQYF. CDR3 sequence (DNA): TGTGCCATCAGTGAGTCGACTAACCAAGAGACCCAGTACTTC. V is TRBV10-3 and J is TRBJ2-5; a weak D match, TRBD2 (5 bases). Between the trimmed V and J ends, which lost 0 bases and 0 bases, there was a span of 5 bases. Per germline, CDR1 ENHRY and CDR2 SYGVKD. This CDR3 comprises 14 residues.